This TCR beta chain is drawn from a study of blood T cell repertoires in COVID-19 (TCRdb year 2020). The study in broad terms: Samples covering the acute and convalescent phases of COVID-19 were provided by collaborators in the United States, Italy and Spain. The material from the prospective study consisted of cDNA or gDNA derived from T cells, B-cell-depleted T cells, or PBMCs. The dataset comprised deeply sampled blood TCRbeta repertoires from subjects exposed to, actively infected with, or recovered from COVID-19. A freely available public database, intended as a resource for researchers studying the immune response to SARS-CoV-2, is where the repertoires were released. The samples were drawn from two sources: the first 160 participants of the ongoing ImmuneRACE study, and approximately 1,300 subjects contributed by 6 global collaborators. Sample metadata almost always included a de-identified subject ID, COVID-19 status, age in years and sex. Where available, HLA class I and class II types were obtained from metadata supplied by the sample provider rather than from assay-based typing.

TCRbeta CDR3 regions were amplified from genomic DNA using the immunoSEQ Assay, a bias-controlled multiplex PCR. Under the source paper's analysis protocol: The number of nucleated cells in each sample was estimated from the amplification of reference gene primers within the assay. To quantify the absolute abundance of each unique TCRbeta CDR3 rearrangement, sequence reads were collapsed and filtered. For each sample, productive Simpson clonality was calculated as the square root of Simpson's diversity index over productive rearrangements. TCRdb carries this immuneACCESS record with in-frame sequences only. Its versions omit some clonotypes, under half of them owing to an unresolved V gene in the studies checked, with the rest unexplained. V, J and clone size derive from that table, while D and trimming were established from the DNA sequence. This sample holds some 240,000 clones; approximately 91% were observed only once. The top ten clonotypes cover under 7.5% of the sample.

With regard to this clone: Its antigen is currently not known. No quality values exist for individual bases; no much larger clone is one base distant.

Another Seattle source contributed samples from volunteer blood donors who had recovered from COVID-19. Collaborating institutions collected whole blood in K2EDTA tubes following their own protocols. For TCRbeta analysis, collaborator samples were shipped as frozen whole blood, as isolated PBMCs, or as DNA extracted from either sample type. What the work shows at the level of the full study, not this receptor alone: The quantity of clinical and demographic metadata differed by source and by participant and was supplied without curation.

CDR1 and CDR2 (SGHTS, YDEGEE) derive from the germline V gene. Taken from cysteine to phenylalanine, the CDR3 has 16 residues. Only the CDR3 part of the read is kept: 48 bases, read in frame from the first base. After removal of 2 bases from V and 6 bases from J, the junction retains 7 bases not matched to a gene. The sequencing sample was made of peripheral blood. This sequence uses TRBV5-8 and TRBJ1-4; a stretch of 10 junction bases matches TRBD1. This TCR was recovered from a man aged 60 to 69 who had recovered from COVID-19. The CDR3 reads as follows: CASSFGSGTGDEKLFF. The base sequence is TGTGCCAGCAGCTTTGGGTCCGGGACAGGGGATGAAAAACTGTTTTTT.